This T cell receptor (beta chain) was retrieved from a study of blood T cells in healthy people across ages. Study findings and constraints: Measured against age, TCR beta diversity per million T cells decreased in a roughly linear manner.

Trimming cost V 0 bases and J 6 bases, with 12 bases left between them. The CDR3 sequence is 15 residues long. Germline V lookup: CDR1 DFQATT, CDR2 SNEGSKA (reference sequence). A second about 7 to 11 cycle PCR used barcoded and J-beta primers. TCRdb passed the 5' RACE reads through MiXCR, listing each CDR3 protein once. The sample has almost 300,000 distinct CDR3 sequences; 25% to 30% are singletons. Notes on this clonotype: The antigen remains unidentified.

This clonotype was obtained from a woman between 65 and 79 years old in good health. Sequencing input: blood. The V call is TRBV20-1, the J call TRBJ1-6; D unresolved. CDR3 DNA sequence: TGCAGTGCTAGAGACCTCTCAACTGGTAATTCACCCCTCCACTTT. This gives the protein CSARDLSTGNSPLHF.